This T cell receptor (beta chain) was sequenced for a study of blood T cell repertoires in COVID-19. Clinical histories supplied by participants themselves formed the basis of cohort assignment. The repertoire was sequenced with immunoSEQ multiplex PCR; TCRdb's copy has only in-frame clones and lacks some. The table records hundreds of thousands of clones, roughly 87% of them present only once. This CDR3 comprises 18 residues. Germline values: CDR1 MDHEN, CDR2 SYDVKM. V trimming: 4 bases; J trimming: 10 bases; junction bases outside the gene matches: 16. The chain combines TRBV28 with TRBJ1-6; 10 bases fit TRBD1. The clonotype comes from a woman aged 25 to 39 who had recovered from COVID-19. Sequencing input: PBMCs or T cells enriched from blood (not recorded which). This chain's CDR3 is CASSSFDLRDRGDSPLHF. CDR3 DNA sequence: TGTGCCAGCAGTTCGTTTGACCTACGGGACAGGGGCGACTCACCCCTCCACTTT.